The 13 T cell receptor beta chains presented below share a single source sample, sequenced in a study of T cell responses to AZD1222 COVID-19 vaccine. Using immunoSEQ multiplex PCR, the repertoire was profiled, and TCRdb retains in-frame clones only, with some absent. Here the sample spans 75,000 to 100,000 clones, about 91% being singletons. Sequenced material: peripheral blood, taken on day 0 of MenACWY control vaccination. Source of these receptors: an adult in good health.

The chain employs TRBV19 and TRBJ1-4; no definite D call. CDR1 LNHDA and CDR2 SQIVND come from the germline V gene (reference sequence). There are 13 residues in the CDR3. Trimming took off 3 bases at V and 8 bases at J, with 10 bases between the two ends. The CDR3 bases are TGTGCCAGTAGTATTGGAGGGAGAGAAAAACTGTTTTTT. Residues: CASSIGGREKLFF.

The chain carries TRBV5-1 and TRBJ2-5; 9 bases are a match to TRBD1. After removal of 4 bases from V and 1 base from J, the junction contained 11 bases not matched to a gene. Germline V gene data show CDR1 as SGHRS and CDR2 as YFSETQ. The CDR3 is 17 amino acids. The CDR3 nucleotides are TGCGCCAGCAGCAGGGGGACAGGGCAGCAATTCCAAGAGACCCAGTACTTC. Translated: CASSRGTGQQFQETQYF.

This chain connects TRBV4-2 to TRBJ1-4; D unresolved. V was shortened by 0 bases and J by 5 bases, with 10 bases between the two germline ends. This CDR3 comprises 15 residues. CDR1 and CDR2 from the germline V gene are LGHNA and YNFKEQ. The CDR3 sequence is CASSQEIGTNEKLFF. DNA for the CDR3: TGTGCCAGCAGCCAAGAAATAGGTACCAATGAAAAACTGTTTTTT.

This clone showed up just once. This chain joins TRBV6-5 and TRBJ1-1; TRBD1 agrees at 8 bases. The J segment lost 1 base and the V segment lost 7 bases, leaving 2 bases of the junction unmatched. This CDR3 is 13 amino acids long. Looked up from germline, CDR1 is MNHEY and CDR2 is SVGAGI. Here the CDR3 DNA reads TGTGCCAGCAAAGGACAGGGGAACACTGAAGCTTTCTTT. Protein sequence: CASKGQGNTEAFF.

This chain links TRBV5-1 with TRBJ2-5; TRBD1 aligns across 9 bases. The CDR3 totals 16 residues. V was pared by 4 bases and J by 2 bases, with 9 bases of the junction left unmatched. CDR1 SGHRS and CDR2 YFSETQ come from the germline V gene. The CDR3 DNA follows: TGCGCCAGCAGCCCCGGGACAGGGACGGGGCAAGAGACCCAGTACTTC. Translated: CASSPGTGTGQETQYF. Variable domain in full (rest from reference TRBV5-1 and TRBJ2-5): KAGVTQTPRYLIKTRGQQVTLSCSPISGHRSVSWYQQTPGQGLQFLFEYFSETQRNKGNFPGRFSGRQFSNSRSEMNVSTLELGDSALYLCASSPGTGTGQETQYFGPGTRLLVL.

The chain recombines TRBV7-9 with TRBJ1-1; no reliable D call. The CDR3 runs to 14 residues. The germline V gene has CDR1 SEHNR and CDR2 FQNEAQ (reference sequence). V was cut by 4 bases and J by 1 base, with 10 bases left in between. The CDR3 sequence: CASSSRGGNTEAFF. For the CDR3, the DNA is TGTGCCAGCAGCTCTCGTGGAGGGAACACTGAAGCTTTCTTT.

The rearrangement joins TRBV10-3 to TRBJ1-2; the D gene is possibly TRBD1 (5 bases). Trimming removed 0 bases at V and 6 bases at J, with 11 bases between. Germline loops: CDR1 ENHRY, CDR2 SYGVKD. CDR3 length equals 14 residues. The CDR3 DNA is TGTGCCATCAGTGAGTCCAGGGATTTACATGGCTACACCTTC. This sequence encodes CAISESRDLHGYTF.

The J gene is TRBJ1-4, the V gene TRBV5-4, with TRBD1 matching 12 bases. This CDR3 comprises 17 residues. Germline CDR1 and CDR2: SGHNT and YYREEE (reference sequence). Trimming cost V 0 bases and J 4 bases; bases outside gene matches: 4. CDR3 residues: CASSLARDRGRNEKLFF. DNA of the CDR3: TGTGCCAGCAGCTTGGCCCGGGACAGGGGGCGTAATGAAAAACTGTTTTTT.

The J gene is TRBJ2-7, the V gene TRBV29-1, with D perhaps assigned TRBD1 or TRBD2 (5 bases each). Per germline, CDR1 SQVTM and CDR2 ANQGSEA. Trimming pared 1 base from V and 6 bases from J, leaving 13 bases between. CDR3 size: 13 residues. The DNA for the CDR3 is TGCAGCGTTGAAGTCTTCCGGGACGGCGAGCAGTACTTC. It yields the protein CSVEVFRDGEQYF.

CDR3 amino acids: CASSEALTEGEAFF. CDR3 bases: TGTGCCAGCAGTGAAGCGCTGACTGAAGGAGAAGCTTTCTTT. The V gene is TRBV6-1, the J gene TRBJ1-1; D remains ambiguous. Trimming removed 0 bases at V and 8 bases at J, with 13 bases between. This CDR3 has 14 residues. The germline V gene encodes CDR1 MNHNS and CDR2 SASEGT.

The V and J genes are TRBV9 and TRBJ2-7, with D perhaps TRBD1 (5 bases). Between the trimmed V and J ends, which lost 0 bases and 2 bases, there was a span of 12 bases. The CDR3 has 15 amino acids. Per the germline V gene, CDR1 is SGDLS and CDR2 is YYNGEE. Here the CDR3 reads CASSVAWGPTYEQYF. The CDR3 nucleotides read TGTGCCAGCAGCGTAGCGTGGGGCCCAACCTACGAGCAGTACTTC.

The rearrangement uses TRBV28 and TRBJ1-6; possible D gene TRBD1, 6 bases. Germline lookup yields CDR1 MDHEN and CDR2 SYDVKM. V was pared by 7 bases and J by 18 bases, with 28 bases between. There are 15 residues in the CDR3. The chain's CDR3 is CASKSLPDSREYCHF. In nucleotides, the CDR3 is TGTGCCAGCAAATCTCTCCCGGACAGCCGAGAATATTGCCACTTT.

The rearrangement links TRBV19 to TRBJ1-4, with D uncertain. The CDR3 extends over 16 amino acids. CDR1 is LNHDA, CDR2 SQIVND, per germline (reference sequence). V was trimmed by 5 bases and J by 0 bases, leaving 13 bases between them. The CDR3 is CASSSSPGATNEKLFF. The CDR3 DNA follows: TGTGCCAGTAGTTCCTCCCCGGGAGCAACTAATGAAAAACTGTTTTTT.